Shown below are 21 T cell receptor beta chains from a single sample sequenced in a study of T cells in Graves' hyperthyroidism and ophthalmopathy. Template material for amplifying TCR beta CDR3 regions consisted of RNA transcripts. The HTBI primer set was used in a first-round RT-PCR of the TCR CDR3. MiXCR, applied by TCRdb to the multiplex PCR reads, yields one record per CDR3 protein. The table has approximately 690,000 distinct CDR3 sequences, roughly 15% seen once. The sample comprised blood. The source of these receptors is a woman in her fifties or sixties with Graves' ophthalmopathy.

This clonotype has more than one count but fewer than ten. The rearrangement uses TRBV28 and TRBJ1-6, with a tentative D call TRBD1 (5 bases). Germline V lookup: CDR1 MDHEN, CDR2 SYDVKM. The CDR3 contains 15 residues. The V gene lost 1 base and the J gene lost 14 bases, with 18 bases spanning the gap. In DNA form, the CDR3 reads TGTGCCAGCAGTTTATTTACAGGCAGCCTTAGGGCCCTCCACTTT. As protein: CASSLFTGSLRALHF. Full variable domain (remainder filled in from reference TRBV28 and TRBJ1-6): DVKVTQSSRYLVKRTGEKVFLECVQDMDHENMFWYRQDPGLGLRLIYFSYDVKMKEKGDIPEGYSVSREKKERFSLILESASTNQTSMYLCASSLFTGSLRALHFGNGTRLTVT.

Notes on this clonotype: One end of the junction fails to match germline, which may point to a read error. The rearrangement joins TRBV7-7 to TRBJ2-7; TRBD1 aligns across 9 bases. This CDR3 region has 18 residues. Looked up from germline, CDR1 is SSHAT and CDR2 is FNYEAQ (reference sequence). CDR3 coding DNA: TGTGCTAGCAGCTTAGGTGGGACAGGGCGTTCATTATACTACGAGCAGTACTTC. Protein: CASSLGGTGRSLYYEQYF. The full variable domain, its missing parts supplied by reference TRBV7-7 and TRBJ2-7, is GAGVSQSPRYKVTKRGQDVTLRCDPISSHATLYWYQQALGQGPEFLTYFNYEAQPDKSGLPSDRFSAERPEGSISTLTIQRTEQRDSAMYRCASSLGGTGRSLYYEQYFGPGTRLTVT.

The table lists this clonotype with many counts. V is TRBV15 and J is TRBJ2-3; 9 nucleotides align to TRBD2. Germline trimming cut 5 bases from V and 0 bases from J; bases unmatched to any gene: 6. Germline CDR1 and CDR2: LNHNV and YYDKDF (reference sequence). This CDR3 is 16 amino acids long. The CDR3 protein is CATSVLAGVSTDTQYF. CDR3 DNA: TGTGCCACCAGCGTACTAGCGGGCGTAAGCACAGATACGCAGTATTTT.

This clonotype came up a few times. CDR3 protein: CASSSASGRLDEQFF. The CDR3 DNA is TGTGCCAGCAGTAGTGCTAGCGGGAGGCTCGATGAGCAGTTCTTC. The chain couples TRBV6-4 to TRBJ2-1, with TRBD2 matching 11 bases. Trimming removed 5 bases from V and 8 bases from J; junction bases left unmatched: 8. The CDR3 consists of 15 residues. In germline, CDR1 is MRHNA, CDR2 SNTAGT.

This clonotype was detected only a few times. As DNA, the CDR3 is TGTGCCAGCAGTCCCGGGGCGAGCTCCTACAATGAGCAGTTCTTC. Its protein product is CASSPGASSYNEQFF. The gene calls are TRBV12-3 or TRBV12-4 and TRBJ2-1, with D possibly called TRBD1 or TRBD2 (5 bases each). The CDR3 consists of 15 residues. The V end was cut by 5 bases, the J end by 0 bases, with 11 bases between.

This clonotype appeared many times. V is TRBV7-2 and J is TRBJ1-1; D uncertain. Per germline, CDR1 SGHTA and CDR2 FQGNSA. The CDR3 consists of 13 residues. Trimming pared 1 base from V and 5 bases from J, leaving 8 bases between. The CDR3 protein is CASSLVSRTEAFF. The DNA for the CDR3 is TGTGCCAGCAGCTTAGTAAGTCGGACTGAAGCTTTCTTT.

The table lists this clonotype with a few counts. As DNA, the CDR3 is TGTGCCAGCAGCCCCTCAGGGGGCATGAACACTGAAGCTTTCTTT. Its protein product is CASSPSGGMNTEAFF. This chain connects TRBV7-2 to TRBJ1-1; 8 nucleotides align to TRBD1. Germline CDR1 SGHTA, CDR2 FQGNSA. The CDR3 is made up of 15 amino acids. The V segment lost 5 bases and the J segment 0 bases; nucleotides outside the gene matches: 5.

The CDR3: CASSLGGLAAYNEQFF. The CDR3, as DNA: TGTGCCAGCAGTTTAGGGGGACTAGCGGCCTACAATGAGCAGTTCTTC. The chain carries TRBV12-3 or TRBV12-4 and TRBJ2-1; 11 bases fit TRBD2. The CDR3 is 16 amino acids. The V gene end was trimmed by 1 base and the J gene end by 2 bases; junction bases not matched to a gene: 1.

This clonotype was counted ten times or more. The V gene is TRBV12-5, the J gene TRBJ2-7; D unclear. The V gene's germline CDR1 is LGHNT and CDR2 FRNRAP. The CDR3 is made up of 15 amino acids. V lost 1 base and J lost 2, with 12 bases in between. The CDR3 sequence: CASGLGSRRPYEQYF. The CDR3, as DNA: TGTGCTAGTGGTTTGGGAAGCAGGAGACCCTACGAGCAGTACTTC.

This chain connects TRBV27 to TRBJ2-5; TRBD2 aligns across 11 bases. This CDR3 is built from 15 residues. The ends lost 7 bases at V and 4 bases at J; junction bases unmatched: 8. Germline V CDR1 and CDR2: MNHEY, SMNVEV (reference sequence). The CDR3 nucleotides read TGTGCCAGCATGCTAGCGGGAGGAGGGCGAGAGACCCAGTACTTC. This gives the protein CASMLAGGGRETQYF.

This clonotype was picked up many times. The chain employs TRBV11-2 and TRBJ1-5; 8 nucleotides match TRBD1. CDR3 length: 15 residues. The trim removed 0 bases at V and 4 bases at J, leaving 2 bases unmatched. Germline V gene data show CDR1 as SGHAT and CDR2 as FQNNGV. The CDR3 DNA is TGTGCCAGCAGCTTAGACCGGGACAGGAATCAGCCCCAGCATTTT. Protein sequence: CASSLDRDRNQPQHF.

The genes are TRBV15 and TRBJ2-1; 7 bases are shared with TRBD1. This CDR3 is 14 amino acids long. The V gene end was trimmed by 0 bases and the J gene end by 9 bases; junction bases not matched to a gene: 5. Germline CDR1 is LNHNV and CDR2 is YYDKDF (reference sequence). CDR3 in amino acids: CATSRDLTGSEQFF. The CDR3 nucleotides read TGTGCCACCAGCAGAGACTTGACAGGGAGTGAGCAGTTCTTC.

The rearrangement uses TRBV6-6 and TRBJ1-4, with D uncertain. This CDR3 has 14 residues. Germline values: CDR1 MNHNY, CDR2 SVGAGI (reference sequence). The germline V and J ends were trimmed by 2 bases and 6 bases, with 10 bases remaining between them. The CDR3 spells CASSYGFGDEKLFF. For the CDR3, the DNA is TGTGCCAGCAGTTACGGGTTCGGGGATGAAAAACTGTTTTTT.

This clonotype came up many times. The rearrangement links TRBV7-8 to TRBJ2-1; the D is unclear. V was pared by 5 bases and J by 1 base, with 15 bases between. Looked up from germline, CDR1 is SGHVS and CDR2 is FQNEAQ. The CDR3 sequence is 16 residues long. CDR3 coding DNA: TGTGCCAGCAGCCCCCGGCGGAGCTTGTCCTACAATGAGCAGTTCTTC. This codes for CASSPRRSLSYNEQFF.

This clonotype was recorded many times. The chain is built from TRBV6-2 or TRBV6-3 and TRBJ2-7; D ambiguous. Looked up from germline, CDR1 is MNHEY and CDR2 is SVGEGT. This CDR3 is 13 amino acids long. Deletions cut 6 bases from V and 3 bases from J, with 12 bases between. The chain's CDR3 is CASSQTSYYEQYF. The CDR3 DNA sequence: TGTGCCAGCAGCCAAACCTCTTACTACGAGCAGTACTTC.

This clonotype was picked up many times. The CDR3 region has the DNA TGTGCCAGCAGCACCGGGACTAGCGGGAGTTGGCGAGAGACCCAGTACTTC. Protein: CASSTGTSGSWRETQYF. The chain carries TRBV3-1 and TRBJ2-5, with 14 bases lining up with TRBD2. With V trimmed by 5 bases and J by 4 bases, 9 bases remained unmatched. The germline V gene encodes CDR1 LGHDT and CDR2 YNNKEL (reference sequence). The CDR3 contains 17 residues.

This clonotype has at least ten counts. This chain uses TRBV20-1 with TRBJ2-3, with 7 bases identical to TRBD2. Germline values: CDR1 DFQATT, CDR2 SNEGSKA (reference sequence). The CDR3 runs 16 residues. Losses at the gene ends were 3 bases for V and 0 bases for J; bases not matched to a gene: 9. The chain's CDR3 is CSARRPSGISTDTQYF. The CDR3, as DNA: TGCAGTGCTAGGCGGCCTAGCGGAATAAGCACAGATACGCAGTATTTT.

This clonotype was detected many times. Sequence at one end of the junction differs from germline and may be a read error. The rearrangement links TRBV3-1 to TRBJ2-1; 8 nucleotides align to TRBD2. Germline loops: CDR1 LGHDT, CDR2 YNNKEL (reference sequence). The CDR3 has 16 residues. CDR3 nucleotides: TGTGCCAGCGGCCAAACGGCCGGGAGGGCCCACAATGAGCAGTTCTTC. Amino acids: CASGQTAGRAHNEQFF.

This clonotype was counted at least ten times. The chain is built from TRBV7-2 and TRBJ2-7; TRBD1 agrees at 10 bases. J gave up 2 bases and V 5 bases, and 3 bases lay outside the gene matches. CDR1 and CDR2 (germline): SGHTA, FQGNSA. The CDR3 is 14 amino acids. Here the CDR3 reads CASSEGTGAYEQYF. The CDR3 nucleotides read TGTGCCAGCAGCGAAGGGACAGGGGCCTACGAGCAGTACTTC.

This clonotype has a handful of counts. DNA of the CDR3: TGTGCCAGCAGCGTATTAGAATTCTCCGAGCAGTACTTC. As protein: CASSVLEFSEQYF. V usage is TRBV9 and J usage is TRBJ2-7, with D unresolved. The CDR3 is made up of 13 amino acids. Germline V gene lookup returns CDR1 SGDLS and CDR2 YYNGEE. V was pared by 1 base and J by 6 bases, with 11 bases between. The full variable domain, completed using reference TRBV9 and TRBJ2-7, is DSGVTQTPKHLITATGQRVTLRCSPRSGDLSVYWYQQSLDQGLQFLIQYYNGEERAKGNILERFSAQQFPDLHSELNLSSLELGDSALYFCASSVLEFSEQYFGPGTRLTVT.

V usage is TRBV15 and J usage is TRBJ1-2; D perhaps matches TRBD1 (6 bases). V was cut by 0 bases and J by 7 bases, with 27 bases left in between. The germline gives CDR1 LNHNV, CDR2 YYDKDF (reference sequence). The CDR3 runs 19 residues. Here the CDR3 reads CATSRDPYAPNRVLFGYTF. In DNA form, the CDR3 reads TGTGCCACCAGCAGAGATCCCTACGCCCCAAACAGGGTACTGTTTGGCTACACCTTC.